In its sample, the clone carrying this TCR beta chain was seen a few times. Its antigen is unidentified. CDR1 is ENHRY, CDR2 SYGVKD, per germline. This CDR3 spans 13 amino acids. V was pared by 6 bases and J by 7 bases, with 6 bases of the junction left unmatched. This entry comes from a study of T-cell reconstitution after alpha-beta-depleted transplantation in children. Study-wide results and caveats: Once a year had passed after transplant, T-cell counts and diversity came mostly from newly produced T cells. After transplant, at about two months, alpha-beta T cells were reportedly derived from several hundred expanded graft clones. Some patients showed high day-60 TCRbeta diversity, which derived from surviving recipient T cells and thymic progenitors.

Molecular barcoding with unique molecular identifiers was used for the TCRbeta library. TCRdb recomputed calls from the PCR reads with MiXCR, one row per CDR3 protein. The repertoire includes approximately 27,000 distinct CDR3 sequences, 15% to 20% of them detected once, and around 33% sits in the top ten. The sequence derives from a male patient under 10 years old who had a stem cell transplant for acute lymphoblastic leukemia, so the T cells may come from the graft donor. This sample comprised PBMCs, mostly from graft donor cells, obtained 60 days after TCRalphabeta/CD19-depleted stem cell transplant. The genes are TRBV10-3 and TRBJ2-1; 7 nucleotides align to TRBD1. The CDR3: CAISSRDSNEQFF. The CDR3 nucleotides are TGTGCCATCAGCTCCCGGGACAGTAATGAGCAGTTCTTC.